One and the same sample provided the 13 T cell receptor beta chains below, sequenced in a study of identical twins. TCRdb re-analysed the 5' RACE reads in MiXCR, keeping a single row per CDR3 protein. Of 450,000 or so distinct CDR3 sequences listed, 13% to 15% are singletons. This sample was shared with a second study, whose subject was yellow fever vaccine responses in identical twins.

Sequenced: CD4+ T cells sorted from blood. Receptors originate from a woman aged 18-35 years in good health.

The CDR3 here is CASSRDVRTNEQFF. DNA of the CDR3: TGCGCCAGCAGCCGAGATGTCCGTACGAATGAGCAGTTCTTC. This rearrangement joins TRBV4-3 to TRBJ2-1; D unresolved. Germline V gene lookup returns CDR1 LGHNA and CDR2 YSLEER. The CDR3 spans 14 residues. V lost 4 bases and J lost 7, with 14 bases in between.

The chain is built from TRBV5-1 and TRBJ2-7, with 10 bases that match TRBD1. CDR1 is SGHRS, CDR2 YFSETQ, per germline. The CDR3 loop spans 15 amino acids. Trimming at V came to 0 bases and at J to 5 bases, leaving 5 bases not matched to a gene. Written as DNA, the CDR3 is TGCGCCAGCAGCTTGGATAGACAGGGGGCCAACGAGCAGTACTTC. It encodes CASSLDRQGANEQYF.

This chain links TRBV28 with TRBJ2-2; no clear D gene. Per the germline V gene, CDR1 is MDHEN and CDR2 is SYDVKM. Trimming removed 3 bases at V and 6 bases at J, with 5 bases between. The CDR3 extends over 12 amino acids. CDR3 sequence: CASSLRPGELFF. Here the CDR3 DNA reads TGTGCCAGCAGTTTGAGGCCCGGGGAGCTGTTTTTT.

This chain links TRBV7-2 with TRBJ2-1; D might be TRBD1 (6 bases). Trimming left V 7 bases short and J 4 bases short, with 17 bases between. CDR1 SGHTA and CDR2 FQGNSA come from the germline V gene. This CDR3 contains 15 residues. The CDR3 DNA sequence: TGTGCCAGCATCTTGGGGGCAGAGAGATACAATGAGCAGTTCTTC. This translates into CASILGAERYNEQFF.

This chain connects TRBV12-3 or TRBV12-4 to TRBJ2-6; 8 bases align to TRBD1. The CDR3 sequence is 17 residues long. Unmatched junction bases numbered 4, after V lost 3 bases and J lost 0 bases. CDR3 protein: CASSLAGGLSGANVLTF. CDR3 nucleotide sequence: TGTGCCAGCAGTTTGGCAGGGGGCCTCTCTGGGGCCAACGTCCTGACTTTC.

The chain couples TRBV7-9 to TRBJ2-1, with 9 nucleotides matching TRBD1. This CDR3 has 16 residues. V was pared by 2 bases and J by 5 bases, with 7 bases of the junction left unmatched. The germline gives CDR1 SEHNR, CDR2 FQNEAQ (reference sequence). The CDR3 DNA follows: TGTGCCAGCAGCTTAAAGACCGGGACAGGGAACAATGAGCAGTTCTTC. Its protein product is CASSLKTGTGNNEQFF. The complete variable domain, with remaining parts taken from reference TRBV7-9 and TRBJ2-1, reads DTGVSQNPRHKITKRGQNVTFRCDPISEHNRLYWYRQTLGQGPEFLTYFQNEAQLEKSRLLSDRFSAERPKGSFSTLEIQRTEQGDSAMYLCASSLKTGTGNNEQFFGPGTRLTVL.

This clonotype was picked up a small number of times. The V gene is TRBV20-1, the J gene TRBJ2-7, with 10 bases fitting TRBD2. The trim removed 4 bases at V and 0 bases at J, leaving 6 bases unmatched. Germline-derived CDR1 and CDR2 are DFQATT and SNEGSKA (reference sequence). The length of the CDR3 is 15 residues. CDR3 residues: CSATSGTSASYEQYF. In nucleotides, the CDR3 is TGCAGTGCTACCTCCGGGACTAGCGCCTCCTACGAGCAGTACTTC.

The chain has TRBV7-2 and TRBJ2-7, with D perhaps matching TRBD2 (5 bases). The V and J ends lost 1 base and 6 bases respectively, with 19 bases between them. The germline V gene has CDR1 SGHTA and CDR2 FQGNSA. This CDR3 spans 16 amino acids. Written as DNA, the CDR3 is TGTGCCAGCAGCTTAGAGGGAAGGACCCTACGGGGCGAGCAGTACTTC. This gives the protein CASSLEGRTLRGEQYF.

A remark on this clonotype: An end of the junction differs from the germline gene, which may be a read error. The V gene is TRBV20-1, the J gene TRBJ2-7; perhaps TRBD2 as D (6 bases). CDR1 is DFQATT, CDR2 SNEGSKA, per germline (reference sequence). CDR3 size: 15 residues. The CDR3 bases are TGCATTGCTAGAGATCACGGGACTGCCCCCTACGAGCAGTACTTC. This encodes CIARDHGTAPYEQYF.

This clonotype came up a few times. The chain has TRBV7-9 and TRBJ2-5; D gene ambiguous. The V end lost 3 bases, the J end lost 1 base, and 12 bases lay between the germline ends. Germline CDR1 and CDR2: SEHNR and FQNEAQ (reference sequence). The CDR3 loop spans 15 amino acids. The CDR3 region is CASSFGSGSQETQYF. The CDR3 coding sequence is TGTGCCAGCAGCTTCGGATCGGGCAGCCAAGAGACCCAGTACTTC. The entire variable domain, with the rest obtained from reference TRBV7-9 and TRBJ2-5, is as follows: DTGVSQNPRHKITKRGQNVTFRCDPISEHNRLYWYRQTLGQGPEFLTYFQNEAQLEKSRLLSDRFSAERPKGSFSTLEIQRTEQGDSAMYLCASSFGSGSQETQYFGPGTRLLVL.

The rearrangement uses TRBV5-1 and TRBJ2-5; D unclear. This CDR3 contains 13 residues. Germline values: CDR1 SGHRS, CDR2 YFSETQ. Between the trimmed V and J ends, which lost 5 bases and 4 bases, there was a span of 12 bases. CDR3 in amino acids: CASSPSVIETQYF. CDR3 coding DNA: TGCGCCAGCAGTCCCTCGGTTATAGAGACCCAGTACTTC. Combining the CDR3 with reference TRBV5-1 and TRBJ2-5 gives the whole variable domain KAGVTQTPRYLIKTRGQQVTLSCSPISGHRSVSWYQQTPGQGLQFLFEYFSETQRNKGNFPGRFSGRQFSNSRSEMNVSTLELGDSALYLCASSPSVIETQYFGPGTRLLVL.

To note about this clonotype: The junction and the germline gene differ at one end; a read error may be behind it. The V call is TRBV12-5, the J call TRBJ2-7; TRBD1 aligns across 10 bases. CDR3 length equals 13 residues. The germline V gene has CDR1 LGHNT and CDR2 FRNRAP. The CDR3: CVSGLDRGYEQYF. The CDR3 bases are TGTGTTAGTGGTTTGGACAGGGGGTACGAGCAGTACTTC.

This clonotype was detected many times. The J gene is TRBJ1-1, the V gene TRBV3-1; weak D call: TRBD1 (6 bases). Germline values: CDR1 LGHDT, CDR2 YNNKEL (reference sequence). Trimming removed 2 bases from V and 1 base from J, with 11 bases in between. The CDR3 spans 15 residues. In nucleotides, the CDR3 is TGTGCCAGCAGCCAAACTGGGACAACGAACACTGAAGCTTTCTTT. The encoded protein is CASSQTGTTNTEAFF.